This entry lists 18 T cell receptor beta chains sequenced from one sample in a study of cytomegalovirus exposure and HLA in healthy donors. Use of 60 Vbeta and 13 Jbeta primers characterized the PCR. The method was immunoSEQ multiplex PCR; TCRdb's version includes in-frame clones alone and lacks a portion of them. The data contain under 300,000 clones, approximately 84% of them singletons. The specimen sequenced was PBMCs. All receptors come from a woman aged 35 to 49 in good health and CMV-seropositive.

The chain carries TRBV7-8 and TRBJ1-2, with 8 bases fitting TRBD1. The CDR3 runs to 13 residues. After removal of 5 bases from V and 8 bases from J, the junction contained 7 bases not matched to a gene. CDR1 and CDR2 (germline): SGHVS, FQNEAQ. The CDR3 loop reads CASSPGQGSGYTF. CDR3 bases: TGTGCCAGCAGCCCCGGACAGGGCTCGGGCTACACCTTC.

This clone was counted only a few times. The rearrangement joins TRBV4-3 to TRBJ2-2, with TRBD2 identical over 8 bases. Germline CDR1 reads LGHNA; CDR2 reads YSLEER. The CDR3 runs to 16 residues. V lost 1 base and J lost 4; bases outside the gene matches: 5. The DNA of the CDR3 is TGCGCCAGCAGCCAAGCCGGGACTAGTAGCACCGGGGAGCTGTTTTTT. It translates to CASSQAGTSSTGELFF.

J is TRBJ2-1 and V is TRBV9; TRBD1 aligns across 7 bases. V gave up 2 bases and J gave up 0 bases; unmatched junction bases: 2. From germline, CDR1 is SGDLS and CDR2 YYNGEE. The CDR3 totals 15 residues. The CDR3 DNA reads TGTGCCAGCAGCGTGACAGGGACCTCCTACAATGAGCAGTTCTTC. Protein: CASSVTGTSYNEQFF.

V gene TRBV28 combines with J gene TRBJ1-2; TRBD1 aligns across 9 bases. The V gene end was trimmed by 3 bases and the J gene end by 8 bases; junction bases not matched to a gene: 10. Germline values: CDR1 MDHEN, CDR2 SYDVKM. The CDR3 spans 15 residues. The CDR3: CASSLQGTGSEGYTF. The CDR3 DNA is TGTGCCAGCAGTTTGCAGGGGACAGGGTCGGAGGGCTACACCTTC.

This clone was observed a single time. V and J are TRBV14 and TRBJ2-7, with 8 bases matching TRBD2. Germline V gene data show CDR1 as SGHDN and CDR2 as FVKESK. J gave up 7 bases and V 1 base, and 9 bases lay outside the gene matches. This CDR3 contains 15 residues. The DNA for the CDR3 is TGTGCCAGCAGCCAAGGGAGCGGGAGACCCTTAGAGCAGTACTTC. This translates into CASSQGSGRPLEQYF.

V usage is TRBV5-4 and J usage is TRBJ2-7, with D maybe TRBD1 (6 bases). Trimming took off 4 bases at V and 2 bases at J, with 7 bases between the two ends. CDR3 size: 12 residues. Germline CDR1 and CDR2: SGHNT and YYREEE (reference sequence). CDR3 coding DNA: TGTGCCAGCAGCCGGGACACCTACGAGCAGTACTTC. It translates to CASSRDTYEQYF.

The rearrangement uses TRBV4-1 and TRBJ2-7; possible D gene TRBD2, 5 bases. There are 15 residues in the CDR3. V was clipped by 0 bases and J by 2 bases, with 11 bases between them. Germline V gives CDR1 MGHRA, CDR2 YSYEKL. CDR3 in amino acids: CASSQEEGVPYEQYF. CDR3 in DNA: TGCGCCAGCAGCCAAGAAGAGGGAGTCCCCTACGAGCAGTACTTC.

This chain connects TRBV27 to TRBJ1-2, with 9 bases identical to TRBD1. Germline CDR1 and CDR2: MNHEY and SMNVEV (reference sequence). Unmatched junction bases numbered 5, after V lost 6 bases and J lost 6 bases. CDR3 length: 13 residues. The CDR3 nucleotides are TGTGCCAGCAGACGTACAGGGGGCGATGGCTACACCTTC. It codes for CASRRTGGDGYTF.

This chain's CDR3 is CASPGGSHNEQFF. Here the CDR3 DNA reads TGTGCCAGCCCTGGGGGGTCGCACAATGAGCAGTTCTTC. The rearrangement joins TRBV7-2 to TRBJ2-1; perhaps TRBD2 as D (6 bases). V lost 8 bases and J 5 bases, leaving 13 bases between the germline ends. CDR1 is SGHTA, CDR2 FQGNSA, per germline. The CDR3 loop spans 13 amino acids.

This chain uses TRBV7-8 with TRBJ2-7; a possible D gene is TRBD2 (5 bases). Germline values: CDR1 SGHVS, CDR2 FQNEAQ. This CDR3 region has 14 residues. V lost 5 bases and J 2 bases, leaving 13 bases between the germline ends. The CDR3 DNA reads as TGTGCCAGCAGCCCGCGGGTAGCGCCCTACGAGCAGTACTTC. This gives the protein CASSPRVAPYEQYF.

V and J are TRBV7-3 and TRBJ2-1; a weak D match, TRBD2 (6 bases). The length of the CDR3 is 14 residues. The V end was cut by 8 bases, the J end by 0 bases, with 11 bases between. CDR1 SGHTA and CDR2 FQGTGA come from the germline V gene. The CDR3 DNA reads TGTGCCAGCCGGGACGGGAGCTCCTACAATGAGCAGTTCTTC. This sequence encodes CASRDGSSYNEQFF.

The chain carries TRBV10-3 and TRBJ1-3; tentatively, D is TRBD1 (6 bases). There are 15 residues in the CDR3. V lost 6 bases, J lost 0 bases, and 12 bases lay in between. Germline V CDR1 and CDR2: ENHRY, SYGVKD. CDR3 region: CAISQGQTSGNTIYF. For the CDR3, the DNA is TGTGCCATCAGCCAGGGGCAAACCTCTGGAAACACCATATATTTT.

V is TRBV4-3 and J is TRBJ2-6; 11 nucleotides line up with TRBD2. V trimming: 0 bases; J trimming: 3 bases; junction bases outside the gene matches: 4. The germline CDR1 and CDR2 sequences are LGHNA and YSLEER. The CDR3 sequence is 18 residues long. DNA of the CDR3: TGCGCCAGCAGCCAAGAACTAGCGGGAGTAGGTGGGGCCAACGTCCTGACTTTC. Protein: CASSQELAGVGGANVLTF.

This chain connects TRBV2 to TRBJ2-3, with 7 bases fitting TRBD1. After removal of 5 bases from V and 4 bases from J, the junction contained 6 bases not matched to a gene. Germline V gene data show CDR1 as SNHLY and CDR2 as FYNNEI. This CDR3 comprises 14 residues. Written as DNA, the CDR3 is TGTGCCAGCAGTCCTGACAGGGCATCAGATACGCAGTATTTT. It encodes CASSPDRASDTQYF.

V is TRBV29-1 and J is TRBJ1-2; TRBD1 matches at 7 bases. The CDR3 runs 16 residues. The V gene's germline CDR1 is SQVTM and CDR2 ANQGSEA. After removal of 2 bases from V and 0 bases from J, the junction contained 9 bases not matched to a gene. CDR3 region: CSVEPWTGSANYGYTF. CDR3 nucleotides: TGCAGCGTTGAACCCTGGACAGGTTCAGCTAACTATGGCTACACCTTC.

V and J are TRBV28 and TRBJ2-4; D remains unclear. Germline CDR1 MDHEN, CDR2 SYDVKM. This CDR3 spans 11 amino acids. V was clipped by 3 bases and J by 6 bases, with 3 bases between them. CDR3 sequence: CASSFLNIQYF. In DNA form, the CDR3 reads TGTGCCAGCAGTTTCTTAAACATTCAGTACTTC.

The chain is built from TRBV11-3 and TRBJ2-7; 7 bases agree with TRBD1. The CDR3 consists of 15 residues. Germline CDR1 SGHNT, CDR2 YENEEA. Trimming at V came to 4 bases and at J to 2 bases, leaving 8 bases not matched to a gene. CDR3 DNA: TGTGCCAGCAGCTCCTATCCCGGGACAGCCTACGAGCAGTACTTC. It is translated as CASSSYPGTAYEQYF.

This clone was detected once. J is TRBJ2-1 and V is TRBV5-6; 8 bases fit TRBD1. V dropped 1 base and J dropped 3; count of bases not matched to a gene: 6. From germline, CDR1 is SGHDT and CDR2 YYEEEE. The CDR3 length is 16 residues. CDR3 sequence reads: CASSLQGQGYYNEQFF. The CDR3 DNA reads as TGTGCCAGCAGCTTGCAAGGACAGGGATACTACAATGAGCAGTTCTTC.